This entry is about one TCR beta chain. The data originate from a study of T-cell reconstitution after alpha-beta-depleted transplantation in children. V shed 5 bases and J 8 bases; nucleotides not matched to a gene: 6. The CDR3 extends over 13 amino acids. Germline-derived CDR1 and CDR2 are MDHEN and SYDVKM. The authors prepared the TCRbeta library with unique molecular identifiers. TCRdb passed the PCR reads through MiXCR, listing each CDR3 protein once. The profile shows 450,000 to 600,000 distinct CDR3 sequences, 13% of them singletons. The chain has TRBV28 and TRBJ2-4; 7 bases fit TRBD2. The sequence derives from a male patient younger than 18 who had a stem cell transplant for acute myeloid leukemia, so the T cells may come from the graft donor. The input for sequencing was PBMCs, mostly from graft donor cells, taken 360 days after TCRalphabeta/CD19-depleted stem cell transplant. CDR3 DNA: TGTGCCAGCAGTCCGGACCGGGAGGACATTCAGTACTTC. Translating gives CASSPDREDIQYF. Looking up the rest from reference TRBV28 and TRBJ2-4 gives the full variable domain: DVKVTQSSRYLVKRTGEKVFLECVQDMDHENMFWYRQDPGLGLRLIYFSYDVKMKEKGDIPEGYSVSREKKERFSLILESASTNQTSMYLCASSPDREDIQYFGAGTRLSVL.